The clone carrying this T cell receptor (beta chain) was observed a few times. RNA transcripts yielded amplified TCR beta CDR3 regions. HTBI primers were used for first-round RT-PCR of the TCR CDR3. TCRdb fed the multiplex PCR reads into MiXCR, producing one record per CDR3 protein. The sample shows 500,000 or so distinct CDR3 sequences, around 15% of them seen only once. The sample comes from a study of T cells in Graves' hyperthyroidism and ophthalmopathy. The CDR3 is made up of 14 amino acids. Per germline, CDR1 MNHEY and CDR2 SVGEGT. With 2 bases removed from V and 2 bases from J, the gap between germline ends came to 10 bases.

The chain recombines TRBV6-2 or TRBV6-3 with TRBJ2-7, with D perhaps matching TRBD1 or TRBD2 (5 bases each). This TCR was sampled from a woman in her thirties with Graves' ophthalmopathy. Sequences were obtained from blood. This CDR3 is CASSYPGTPYEQYF. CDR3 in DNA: TGTGCCAGCAGTTACCCCGGGACCCCCTACGAGCAGTACTTC.